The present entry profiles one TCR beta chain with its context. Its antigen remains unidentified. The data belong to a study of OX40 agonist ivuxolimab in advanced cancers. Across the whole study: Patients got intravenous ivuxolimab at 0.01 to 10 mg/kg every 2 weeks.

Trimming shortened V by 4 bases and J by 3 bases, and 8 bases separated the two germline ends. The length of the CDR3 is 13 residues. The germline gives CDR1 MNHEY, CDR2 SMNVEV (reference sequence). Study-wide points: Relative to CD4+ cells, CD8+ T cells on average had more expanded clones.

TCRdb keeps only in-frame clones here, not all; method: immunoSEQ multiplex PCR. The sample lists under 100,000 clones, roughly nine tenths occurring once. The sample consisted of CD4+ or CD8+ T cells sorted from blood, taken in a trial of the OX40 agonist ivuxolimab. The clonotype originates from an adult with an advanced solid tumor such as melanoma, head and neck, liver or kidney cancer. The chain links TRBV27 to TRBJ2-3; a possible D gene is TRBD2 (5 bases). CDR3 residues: CASSYTGTDTQYF. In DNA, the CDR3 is TGTGCCAGCAGTTATACGGGGACAGATACGCAGTATTTT.